The 25 T cell receptor beta chains listed next were all sequenced from one sample in a study of cytomegalovirus exposure and HLA in healthy donors. Researchers ran the PCR with 60 Vbeta and 13 Jbeta primers. Method: immunoSEQ multiplex PCR; TCRdb's copy keeps in-frame clones and lacks some. The sample lists tens of thousands of clones, less than 80% occurring once. The sample consisted of PBMCs. These receptors originate from a woman in her thirties or forties in good health and CMV-seropositive.

The rearrangement joins TRBV30 to TRBJ2-2, with D possibly matching TRBD1 (5 bases). Trimming removed 8 bases from V and 1 base from J, with 8 bases in between. The CDR3 loop spans 12 amino acids. From germline, CDR1 is GTSNPN and CDR2 SVGIG (reference sequence). The DNA for the CDR3 is TGTGCCGTGGACATGAACACCGGGGAGCTGTTTTTT. This sequence encodes CAVDMNTGELFF.

In this sample, this clone turned up a few times. CDR3 bases: TGTGCCAGCAGCTTAGACGGGAATTCACCCCTCCACTTT. Encoded protein: CASSLDGNSPLHF. V usage is TRBV7-9 and J usage is TRBJ1-6; D is unclear. V was cut by 1 base and J by 7 bases, with 5 bases left in between. This CDR3 spans 13 amino acids. The germline CDR1 and CDR2 sequences are SEHNR and FQNEAQ (reference sequence).

This rearrangement joins TRBV29-1 to TRBJ1-1; D gene unclear. V was pared by 3 bases and J by 6 bases, with 8 bases between. CDR3 length: 11 residues. Germline V gene data show CDR1 as SQVTM and CDR2 as ANQGSEA. DNA for the CDR3: TGCAGCGTTGATCCAAGCGCTGAAGCTTTCTTT. Protein: CSVDPSAEAFF. Complete variable domain (other parts from reference TRBV29-1 and TRBJ1-1): SAVISQKPSRDICQRGTSLTIQCQVDSQVTMMFWYRQQPGQSLTLIATANQGSEATYESGFVIDKFPISRPNLTFSTLTVSNMSPEDSSIYLCSVDPSAEAFFGQGTRLTVV.

This chain links TRBV10-3 with TRBJ2-1, with 8 bases aligning to TRBD1. Germline assignment: CDR1 ENHRY and CDR2 SYGVKD. The CDR3 loop spans 16 amino acids. V gave up 6 bases and J gave up 3 bases; unmatched junction bases: 10. The CDR3 DNA is TGTGCCATCAGAGATTCGGGACAGGCGGGCTACAATGAGCAGTTCTTC. Its protein is CAIRDSGQAGYNEQFF.

This sequence joins TRBV28 and TRBJ2-7; TRBD2 aligns across 8 bases. The CDR3 is made up of 14 amino acids. Germline CDR1 is MDHEN and CDR2 is SYDVKM. V shed 7 bases, J shed 3 bases, and the junction held 8 bases outside the gene matches. The CDR3 DNA is TGTGCCAGCACCCCGGCGGGACTAGTCTACGAGCAGTACTTC. Translation: CASTPAGLVYEQYF.

This chain uses TRBV29-1 with TRBJ2-7; tentative D call: TRBD1 (6 bases). Trimming stripped 7 bases from V and 1 base from J, with 17 bases between. Germline CDR1 reads SQVTM; CDR2 reads ANQGSEA. CDR3 size: 14 residues. This chain's CDR3 is CSEFFHGTSYEQYF. The CDR3 DNA follows: TGCAGCGAGTTCTTTCATGGGACATCCTACGAGCAGTACTTC.

The chain employs TRBV6-1 and TRBJ2-7; possible D gene TRBD1, 6 bases. Deletions cut 6 bases from V and 3 bases from J, with 12 bases between. Looked up from germline, CDR1 is MNHNS and CDR2 is SASEGT. This CDR3 spans 13 amino acids. CDR3: CASRKTGGYEQYF. The CDR3, as DNA: TGTGCCAGCAGGAAGACAGGAGGCTACGAGCAGTACTTC.

The chain recombines TRBV7-3 with TRBJ2-1; D is ambiguous. The germline CDR1 and CDR2 sequences are SGHTA and FQGTGA. The CDR3 consists of 13 residues. V was pared by 5 bases and J by 5 bases, with 10 bases between. The CDR3 spells CASSAGIDNEQFF. The CDR3 nucleotides are TGTGCCAGCAGCGCAGGAATCGACAATGAGCAGTTCTTC.

The V and J genes are TRBV18 and TRBJ2-2; D remains ambiguous. CDR3 length equals 17 residues. With 0 bases removed from V and 0 bases from J, the gap between germline ends came to 11 bases. CDR1 and CDR2 from the germline V gene are KGHSH and LQKENI. The CDR3 DNA reads as TGTGCCAGCTCACCACCCTACAGATCGGCGAACACCGGGGAGCTGTTTTTT. It translates to CASSPPYRSANTGELFF.

This chain uses TRBV28 with TRBJ2-1, with D tentatively TRBD1 (7 bases). The CDR3 spans 15 residues. Trimming shortened V by 6 bases and J by 2 bases, and 14 bases separated the two germline ends. Germline CDR1 and CDR2: MDHEN and SYDVKM. The CDR3 coding sequence is TGTGCCAGCAGGGAGGGGGCATATACCTACAATGAGCAGTTCTTC. This translates into CASREGAYTYNEQFF.

This clone occurred a few times. J is TRBJ2-5 and V is TRBV5-4; maybe TRBD2 (7 bases). The V end lost 0 bases, the J end lost 5 bases, and 17 bases lay between the germline ends. The CDR3 length is 16 residues. Per germline, CDR1 SGHNT and CDR2 YYREEE (reference sequence). Written as DNA, the CDR3 is TGTGCCAGCAGCTTGGGGGGCGGGGGCCCTCTTGAGACCCAGTACTTC. This codes for CASSLGGGGPLETQYF.

The chain employs TRBV28 and TRBJ2-7, with 9 bases lining up with TRBD1. The V and J ends lost 6 bases and 7 bases, in that order; junction bases with no gene match: 13. This CDR3 spans 15 amino acids. Germline assignment: CDR1 MDHEN and CDR2 SYDVKM. CDR3 DNA: TGTGCCAGCAGGACCGGACAGGGGATAGGGGGGGAGCAGTACTTC. This translates into CASRTGQGIGGEQYF.

The chain recombines TRBV30 with TRBJ2-5; TRBD1 agrees at 9 bases. The CDR3 spans 17 residues. The junction had 13 bases not matched to a gene; V was cut back by 0 bases and J by 5 bases. Germline V CDR1 and CDR2: GTSNPN, SVGIG (reference sequence). This CDR3 is CAWSVRVATGGRETQYF. The CDR3 DNA sequence: TGTGCCTGGAGTGTACGCGTGGCTACAGGGGGCCGGGAGACCCAGTACTTC.

The chain has TRBV11-2 and TRBJ2-5; tentatively, D is TRBD2 (7 bases). V lost 3 bases, J lost 5 bases, and 22 bases lay in between. Germline CDR1 reads SGHAT; CDR2 reads FQNNGV. The CDR3 extends over 17 amino acids. In nucleotides, the CDR3 is TGTGCCAGCAGCTTTCAAGAGGGGGGGCCATCCTGGGAGACCCAGTACTTC. It yields the protein CASSFQEGGPSWETQYF.

V and J are TRBV5-1 and TRBJ1-2, with 8 nucleotides matching TRBD1. The ends lost 4 bases at V and 4 bases at J; junction bases unmatched: 9. Germline CDR1 reads SGHRS; CDR2 reads YFSETQ. The CDR3 has 15 amino acids. The CDR3 nucleotides are TGCGCCAGCAGCCCGCGACAGGGGACAAGCTATGGCTACACCTTC. Its protein is CASSPRQGTSYGYTF.

This chain joins TRBV7-3 and TRBJ2-7, with D possibly TRBD2 on 6 matching bases. V shed 5 bases and J shed 6 bases, with 14 bases lying between them. This CDR3 spans 13 amino acids. Looked up from germline, CDR1 is SGHTA and CDR2 is FQGTGA. CDR3 region: CASSAGFMREQYF. For the CDR3, the DNA is TGTGCCAGCAGCGCGGGGTTTATGCGCGAGCAGTACTTC. The complete variable domain, with remaining parts taken from reference TRBV7-3 and TRBJ2-7, reads GAGVSQTPSNKVTEKGKYVELRCDPISGHTALYWYRQSLGQGPEFLIYFQGTGAADDSGLPNDRFFAVRPEGSVSTLKIQRTERGDSAVYLCASSAGFMREQYFGPGTRLTVT.

The rearrangement links TRBV12-5 to TRBJ1-4, with 7 positions matching TRBD1. Trimming took 0 bases from V and 8 from J; bases not matched to a gene: 15. This CDR3 is 18 amino acids long. From germline, CDR1 is LGHNT and CDR2 FRNRAP. This CDR3 reads CASGLVSCRGQVKEKLFF. The CDR3 nucleotides read TGTGCTAGTGGTTTGGTAAGTTGTCGAGGACAGGTTAAAGAAAAACTGTTTTTT.

This CDR3 is CASSVPPGGYTF. The CDR3 nucleotides are TGTGCCAGCAGCGTCCCCCCAGGAGGCTACACCTTC. The V call is TRBV5-6, the J call TRBJ1-2, with D unclear. Germline CDR1 SGHDT, CDR2 YYEEEE. CDR3 length equals 12 residues. V lost 4 bases, J lost 8 bases, and 12 bases lay in between.

The DNA of the CDR3 is TGTGCTAGTGGTTTGGAGGGGCCCCGGGGGGATGATGGCTACACCTTC. Its protein is CASGLEGPRGDDGYTF. J is TRBJ1-2 and V is TRBV12-5; possible D gene TRBD1, 5 bases. CDR3 size: 16 residues. The ends were cut back, 1 base at V and 6 bases at J, with 18 bases in the middle. Germline V CDR1 and CDR2: LGHNT, FRNRAP.

The chain carries TRBV5-4 and TRBJ1-1; a weak D match, TRBD1 (6 bases). The CDR3 has 12 residues. Germline assignment: CDR1 SGHNT and CDR2 YYREEE (reference sequence). The germline V and J ends were trimmed by 3 bases and 6 bases, with 9 bases remaining between them. The chain's CDR3 is CASSSRTAEAFF. CDR3 nucleotide sequence: TGTGCCAGCAGCTCCCGGACAGCTGAAGCTTTCTTT.

The chain uses TRBV7-9 and TRBJ1-1; 9 bases fit TRBD1. Unmatched junction bases numbered 19, after V lost 3 bases and J lost 5 bases. Germline V gene sequence: CDR1 SEHNR, CDR2 FQNEAQ (reference sequence). CDR3 length: 19 residues. CDR3 nucleotide sequence: TGTGCCAGCAGCTTGACAAAATTCGACAGGGGGAGGGATAGGACTGAAGCTTTCTTT. Translated, it gives CASSLTKFDRGRDRTEAFF.

This clone is medium-sized (0.01 to 0.1%). CDR3 loop: CASSVRDRVDTEAFF. The CDR3 coding sequence is TGTGCCAGCAGCGTCCGGGACAGGGTTGACACTGAAGCTTTCTTT. The J gene is TRBJ1-1, the V gene TRBV4-2, with TRBD1 matching over 9 bases. Germline V gene sequence: CDR1 LGHNA, CDR2 YNFKEQ. With 5 bases clipped from V and 3 bases from J, the junction kept 7 bases outside the gene matches. CDR3 length equals 15 residues.

The rearrangement uses TRBV5-1 and TRBJ2-5; no clear D. The germline V and J ends were trimmed by 3 bases and 3 bases, with 9 bases remaining between them. The CDR3 length is 13 residues. Germline CDR1 reads SGHRS; CDR2 reads YFSETQ. In nucleotides, the CDR3 is TGCGCCAGCAGCTCCCGGGTCGAAGAGACCCAGTACTTC. This encodes CASSSRVEETQYF. The whole variable domain, remainder taken from reference TRBV5-1 and TRBJ2-5, is KAGVTQTPRYLIKTRGQQVTLSCSPISGHRSVSWYQQTPGQGLQFLFEYFSETQRNKGNFPGRFSGRQFSNSRSEMNVSTLELGDSALYLCASSSRVEETQYFGPGTRLLVL.

As DNA, the CDR3 is TGCGCCAGCAGCCAAGATCTAACGGCGGGGGGAAAAAAAGATACGCAGTATTTT. Protein product: CASSQDLTAGGKKDTQYF. This chain connects TRBV4-1 to TRBJ2-3, with 8 bases lining up with TRBD2. The ends lost 0 bases at V and 5 bases at J; junction bases unmatched: 13. Germline loops: CDR1 MGHRA, CDR2 YSYEKL. The CDR3 is made up of 18 amino acids.

The chain joins TRBV2 to TRBJ1-4, with D possibly being TRBD1 (6 bases). This CDR3 has 15 amino acids. Per the germline V gene, CDR1 is SNHLY and CDR2 is FYNNEI. The V end was cut by 3 bases, the J end by 8 bases, with 16 bases between. This CDR3 reads CASSEEQGGGEKLFF. The CDR3 region has the DNA TGTGCCAGCAGTGAGGAACAGGGTGGCGGGGAAAAACTGTTTTTT.